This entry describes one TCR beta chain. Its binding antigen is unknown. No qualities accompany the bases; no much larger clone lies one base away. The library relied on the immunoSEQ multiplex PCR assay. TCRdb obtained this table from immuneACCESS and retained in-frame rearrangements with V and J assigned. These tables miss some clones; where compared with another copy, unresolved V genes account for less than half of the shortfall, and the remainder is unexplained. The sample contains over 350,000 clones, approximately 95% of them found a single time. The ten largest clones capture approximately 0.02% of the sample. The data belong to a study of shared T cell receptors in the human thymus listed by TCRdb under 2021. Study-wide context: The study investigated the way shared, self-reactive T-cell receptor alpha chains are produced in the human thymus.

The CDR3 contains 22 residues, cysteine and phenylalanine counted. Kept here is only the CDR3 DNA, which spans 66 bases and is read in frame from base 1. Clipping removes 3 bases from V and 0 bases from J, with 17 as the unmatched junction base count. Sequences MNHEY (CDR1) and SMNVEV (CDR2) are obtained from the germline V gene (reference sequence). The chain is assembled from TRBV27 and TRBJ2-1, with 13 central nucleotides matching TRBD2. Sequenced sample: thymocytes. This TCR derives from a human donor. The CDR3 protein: CASSLTGPSGTSGKSSYNEQFF. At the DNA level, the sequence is TGTGCCAGCAGTTTGACAGGCCCCTCCGGGACTAGCGGGAAAAGCTCCTACAATGAGCAGTTCTTC.